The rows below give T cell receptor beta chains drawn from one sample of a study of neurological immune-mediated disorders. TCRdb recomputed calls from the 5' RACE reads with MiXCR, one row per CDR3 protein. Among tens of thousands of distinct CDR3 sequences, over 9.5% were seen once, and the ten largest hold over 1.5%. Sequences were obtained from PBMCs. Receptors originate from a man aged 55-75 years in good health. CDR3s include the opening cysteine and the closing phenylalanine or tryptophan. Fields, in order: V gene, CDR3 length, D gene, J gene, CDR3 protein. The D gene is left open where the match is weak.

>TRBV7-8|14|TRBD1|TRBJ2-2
CASSLGKGAGELFF
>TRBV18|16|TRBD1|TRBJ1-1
CASSPNRGRTNTEAFF
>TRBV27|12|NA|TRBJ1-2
CASRGRVEGYTF
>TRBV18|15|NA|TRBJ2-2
CASSSRDINTGELFF
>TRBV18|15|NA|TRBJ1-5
CASSPPGAGNQPQHF
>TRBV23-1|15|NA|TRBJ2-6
CASSQGYSGANVLTF
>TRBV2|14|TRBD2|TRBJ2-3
CASSAGGGTDTQYF
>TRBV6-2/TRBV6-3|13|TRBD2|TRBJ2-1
CASSRGGTNEQFF
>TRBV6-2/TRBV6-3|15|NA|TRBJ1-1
CASSSRDTLNTEAFF
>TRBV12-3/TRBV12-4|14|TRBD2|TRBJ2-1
CASSFTSGGDEQFF
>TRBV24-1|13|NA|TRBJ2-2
CATSDLRHGELFF
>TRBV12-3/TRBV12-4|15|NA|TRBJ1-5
CASSSRTVSNQPQHF
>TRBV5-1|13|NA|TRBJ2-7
CASSLQGSYEQYF
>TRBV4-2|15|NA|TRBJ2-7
CVSQDQQVAPSVQYF
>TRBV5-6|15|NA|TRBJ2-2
CASSHNGQNTGELFF
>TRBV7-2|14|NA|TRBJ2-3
CASSPRAPTDTQYF
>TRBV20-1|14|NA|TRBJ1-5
CSARGSGSNQPQHF
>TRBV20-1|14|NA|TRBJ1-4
CSALDQHGGEKLFF
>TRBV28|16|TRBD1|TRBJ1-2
CASSPSDRAPLYGYTF
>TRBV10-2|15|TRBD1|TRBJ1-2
CASSESGAGGDGYTF
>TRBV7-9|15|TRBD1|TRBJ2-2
CASSPPGQGPGELFF
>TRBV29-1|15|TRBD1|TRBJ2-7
CSAPRQGASTYEQYF
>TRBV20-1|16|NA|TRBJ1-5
CSASPTGKISNQPQHF
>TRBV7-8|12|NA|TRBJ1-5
CASSSRDQPQHF
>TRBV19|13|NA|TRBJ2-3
CASNGRRSDTQYF
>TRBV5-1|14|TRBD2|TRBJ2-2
CASRRLADTGELFF
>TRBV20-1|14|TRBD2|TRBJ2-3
CSAYLSGSPDTQYF
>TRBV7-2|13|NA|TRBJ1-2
CATDRGGSYGYTF
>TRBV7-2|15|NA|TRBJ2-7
CASSLDAAGSYEQYF
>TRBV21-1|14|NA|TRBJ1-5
CASSKRHSNQPQHF
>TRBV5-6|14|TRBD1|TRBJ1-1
CASSLGTGNTEAFF
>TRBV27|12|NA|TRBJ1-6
CASSFHNSPLHF
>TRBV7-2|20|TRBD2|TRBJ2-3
CASRRRLAGVPPNSTDTQYF
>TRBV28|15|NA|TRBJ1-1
CASLNSRGRGTEAFF
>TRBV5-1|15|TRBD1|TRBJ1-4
CASRLPGTGNEKLFF
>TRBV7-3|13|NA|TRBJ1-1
CASSSTWGTEAFF
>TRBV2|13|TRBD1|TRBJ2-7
CASRWDSPYEQYF
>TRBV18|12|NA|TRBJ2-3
CASSPSTDTQYF
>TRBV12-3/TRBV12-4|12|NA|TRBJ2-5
CASSFVGETQYF
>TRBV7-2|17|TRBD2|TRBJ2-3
CASSLIASGGARDTQYF
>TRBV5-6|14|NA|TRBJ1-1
CASSALGQNTEAFF
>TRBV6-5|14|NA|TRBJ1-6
CASRTDGNNSPLHF
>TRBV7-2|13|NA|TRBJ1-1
CASSATGAGEAFF
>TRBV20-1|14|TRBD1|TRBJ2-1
CSAPRQGSYNEQFF
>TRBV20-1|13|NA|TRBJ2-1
CSARSDVFNEQFF
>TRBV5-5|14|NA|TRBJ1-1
CASSLAPMNTEAFF
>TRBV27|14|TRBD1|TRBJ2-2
CASSWTGSTGELFF
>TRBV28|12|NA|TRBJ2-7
CASSQGPREQYF
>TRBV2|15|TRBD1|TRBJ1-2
CASKWGTGGAYGYTF
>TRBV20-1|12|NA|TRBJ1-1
CSASPVNTEAFF